This T cell receptor (beta chain) was observed in a study of blood T cell repertoires in COVID-19. Study as a whole: PBMCs, B-cell-depleted T cells, or T cells provided the cDNA or gDNA that made up the material.

Concerning this clone: Other DNA sequences in this sample translate to the same CDR3.

Measured with immunoSEQ multiplex PCR; TCRdb has only the in-frame clones, and not every one. The data show approximately 260,000 clones, 75% to 90% seen once. Trimming shortened V by 4 bases and J by 5 bases, and 11 bases separated the two germline ends. From germline, CDR1 is SGHRS and CDR2 YFSETQ. The CDR3 has 13 residues. This chain joins TRBV5-1 and TRBJ2-3; D gene uncertain. Sequenced input: peripheral blood. This receptor was obtained from a man aged 60 to 75 who had recovered from COVID-19. Here the CDR3 DNA reads TGCGCCAGCAGCCGAGGCGGAGAAGATACGCAGTATTTT. Translated, it gives CASSRGGEDTQYF. Full variable domain (outside the CDR3, taken from reference TRBV5-1 and TRBJ2-3): KAGVTQTPRYLIKTRGQQVTLSCSPISGHRSVSWYQQTPGQGLQFLFEYFSETQRNKGNFPGRFSGRQFSNSRSEMNVSTLELGDSALYLCASSRGGEDTQYFGPGTRLTVL.